The clone carrying this T cell receptor beta chain was seen more than once but under ten times. Its antigen is not identified. The length of the CDR3 is 15 residues. Unmatched junction bases numbered 4, after V lost 0 bases and J lost 5 bases. In germline, CDR1 is SGDLS, CDR2 YYNGEE. TCRdb itself ran the RT-PCR reads through MiXCR, one entry per CDR3 protein. Among roughly 700,000 distinct CDR3 sequences listed, approximately 13% were seen once. These data are taken from a study of response to subunit inactivated influenza vaccine. Study outcomes and limitations: With each seasonal influenza vaccination, the authors suggested, few new T cells are recruited.

The sequencing here drew on PBMCs from blood, taken 14 days before vaccination. The V gene is TRBV9, the J gene TRBJ2-3; 9 bases are shared with TRBD2. This sequence originates from a man aged 45-65 years who received an inactivated influenza vaccine. This chain's CDR3 is CASSVAVSGRDTQYF. CDR3 sequence (DNA): TGTGCCAGCAGCGTAGCTGTTAGCGGGAGAGATACGCAGTATTTT. Complete variable domain (other parts from reference TRBV9 and TRBJ2-3): DSGVTQTPKHLITATGQRVTLRCSPRSGDLSVYWYQQSLDQGLQFLIQYYNGEERAKGNILERFSAQQFPDLHSELNLSSLELGDSALYFCASSVAVSGRDTQYFGPGTRLTVL.